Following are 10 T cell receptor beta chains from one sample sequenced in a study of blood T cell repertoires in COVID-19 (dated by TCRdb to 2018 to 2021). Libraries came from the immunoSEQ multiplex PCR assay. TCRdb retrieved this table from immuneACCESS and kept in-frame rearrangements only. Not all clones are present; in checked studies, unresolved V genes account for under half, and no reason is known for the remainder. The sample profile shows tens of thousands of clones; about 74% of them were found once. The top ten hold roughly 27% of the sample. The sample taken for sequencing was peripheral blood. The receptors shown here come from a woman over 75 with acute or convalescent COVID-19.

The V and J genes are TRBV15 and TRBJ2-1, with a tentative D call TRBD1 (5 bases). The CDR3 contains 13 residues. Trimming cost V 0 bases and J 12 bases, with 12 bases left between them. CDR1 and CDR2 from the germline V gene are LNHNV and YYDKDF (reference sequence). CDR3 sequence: CATSRDARQGQFF. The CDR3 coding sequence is TGTGCCACCAGCAGAGATGCTAGGCAGGGGCAGTTCTTC.

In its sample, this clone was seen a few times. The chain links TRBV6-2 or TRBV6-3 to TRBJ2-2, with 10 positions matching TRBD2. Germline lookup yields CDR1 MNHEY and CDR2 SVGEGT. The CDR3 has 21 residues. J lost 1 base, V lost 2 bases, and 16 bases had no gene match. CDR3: CASSYGWWGLAGAGNTGELFF. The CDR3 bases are TGTGCCAGCAGTTACGGATGGTGGGGGCTAGCGGGAGCGGGGAACACCGGGGAGCTGTTTTTT.

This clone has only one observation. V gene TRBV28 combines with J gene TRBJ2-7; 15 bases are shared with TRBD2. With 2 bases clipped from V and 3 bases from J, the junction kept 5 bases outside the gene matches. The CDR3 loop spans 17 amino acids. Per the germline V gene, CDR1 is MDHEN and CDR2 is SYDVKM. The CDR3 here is CASSLHGLAGGSYEQYF. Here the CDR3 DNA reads TGTGCCAGCAGTTTACACGGACTAGCGGGAGGGAGCTACGAGCAGTACTTC. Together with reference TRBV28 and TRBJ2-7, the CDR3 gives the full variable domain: DVKVTQSSRYLVKRTGEKVFLECVQDMDHENMFWYRQDPGLGLRLIYFSYDVKMKEKGDIPEGYSVSREKKERFSLILESASTNQTSMYLCASSLHGLAGGSYEQYFGPGTRLTVT.

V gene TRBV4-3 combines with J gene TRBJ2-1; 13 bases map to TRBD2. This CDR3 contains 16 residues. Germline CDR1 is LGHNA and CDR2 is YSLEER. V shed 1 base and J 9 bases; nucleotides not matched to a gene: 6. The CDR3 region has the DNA TGCGCCAGCAGCCAAGTACTAGCGGGGGGGGCTAGTGAGCAGTTCTTC. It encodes CASSQVLAGGASEQFF.

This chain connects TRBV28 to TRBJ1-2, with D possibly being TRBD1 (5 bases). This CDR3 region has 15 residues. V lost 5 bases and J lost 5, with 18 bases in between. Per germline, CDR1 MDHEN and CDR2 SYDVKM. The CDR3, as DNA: TGTGCCAGCAGTGACCGGACACCCCCGACGTATGGCTACACCTTC. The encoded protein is CASSDRTPPTYGYTF.

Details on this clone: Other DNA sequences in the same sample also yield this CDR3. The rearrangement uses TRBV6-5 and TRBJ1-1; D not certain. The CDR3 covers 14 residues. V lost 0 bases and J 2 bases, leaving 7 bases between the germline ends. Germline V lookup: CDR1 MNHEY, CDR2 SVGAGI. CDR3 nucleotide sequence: TGTGCCAGCAGTTACTCGAGGGTTAACACTGAAGCTTTCTTT. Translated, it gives CASSYSRVNTEAFF.

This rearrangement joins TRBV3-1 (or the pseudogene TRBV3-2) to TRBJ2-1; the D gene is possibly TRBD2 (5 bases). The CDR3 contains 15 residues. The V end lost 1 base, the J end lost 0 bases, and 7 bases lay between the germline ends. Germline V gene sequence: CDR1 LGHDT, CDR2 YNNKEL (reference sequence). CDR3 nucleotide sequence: TGTGCCAGCAGCCAAGCTAGCTTCTCCTACAATGAGCAGTTCTTC. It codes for CASSQASFSYNEQFF.

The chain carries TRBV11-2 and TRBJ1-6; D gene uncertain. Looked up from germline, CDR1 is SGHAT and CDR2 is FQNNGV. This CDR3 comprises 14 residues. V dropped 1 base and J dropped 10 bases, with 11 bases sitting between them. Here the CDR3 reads CASSLGVERSPLHF. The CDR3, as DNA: TGTGCCAGCAGCTTAGGGGTGGAGCGCTCACCCCTCCACTTT. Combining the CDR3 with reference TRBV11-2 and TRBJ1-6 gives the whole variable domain EAGVAQSPRYKIIEKRQSVAFWCNPISGHATLYWYQQILGQGPKLLIQFQNNGVVDDSQLPKDRFSAERLKGVDSTLKIQPAKLEDSAVYLCASSLGVERSPLHFGNGTRLTVT.

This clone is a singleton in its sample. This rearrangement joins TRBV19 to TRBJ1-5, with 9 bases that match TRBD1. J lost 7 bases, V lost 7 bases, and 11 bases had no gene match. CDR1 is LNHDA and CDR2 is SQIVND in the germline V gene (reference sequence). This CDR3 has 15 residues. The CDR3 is CASTSRGQGVQPQHF. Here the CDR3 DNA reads TGTGCCAGTACCTCTCGGGGACAGGGTGTGCAGCCCCAGCATTTT.

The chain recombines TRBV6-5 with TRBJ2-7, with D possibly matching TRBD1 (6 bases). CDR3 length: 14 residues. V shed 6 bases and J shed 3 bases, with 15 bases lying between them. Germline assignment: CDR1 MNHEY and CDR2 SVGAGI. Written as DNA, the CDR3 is TGTGCCAGCAGCGCCGGGACAACAGGCTACGAGCAGTACTTC. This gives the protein CASSAGTTGYEQYF.